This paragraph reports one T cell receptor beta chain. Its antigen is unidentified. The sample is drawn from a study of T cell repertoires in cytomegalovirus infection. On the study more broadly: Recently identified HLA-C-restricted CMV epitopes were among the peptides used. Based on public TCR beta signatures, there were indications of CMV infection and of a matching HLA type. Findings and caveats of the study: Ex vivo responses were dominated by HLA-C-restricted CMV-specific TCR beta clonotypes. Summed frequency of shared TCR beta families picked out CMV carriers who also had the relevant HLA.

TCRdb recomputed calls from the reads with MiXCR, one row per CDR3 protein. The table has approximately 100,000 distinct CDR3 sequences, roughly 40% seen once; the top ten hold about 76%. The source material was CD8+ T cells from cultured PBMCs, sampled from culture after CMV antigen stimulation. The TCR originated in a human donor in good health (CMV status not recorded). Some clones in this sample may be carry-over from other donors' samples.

The CDR3 bases are TGTGCCAGCAGCTCTCCGGGACTAGACACAGATACGCAGTATTTT. Its translation: CASSSPGLDTDTQYF. V gene TRBV7-6 combines with J gene TRBJ2-3; 8 bases fit TRBD2. With V trimmed by 4 bases and J by 2 bases, 5 bases remained unmatched. Germline assignment: CDR1 SGHVS and CDR2 FNYEAQ. The length of the CDR3 is 15 residues.